The 16 T cell receptor beta chains below were found in one sample sequenced in a study of cytomegalovirus exposure and HLA in healthy donors. The PCR ran on 60 Vbeta and 13 Jbeta primers. The table came from immunoSEQ multiplex PCR; TCRdb's copy has only in-frame clones and leaves some out. The sample yields some 140,000 clones, nearly 80% seen once. Sample: PBMCs. The receptor source for this set is a male donor in good health and CMV-seronegative.

The chain employs TRBV7-2 and TRBJ1-5, with D uncertain. Trimming removed 3 bases from V and 1 base from J, with 4 bases in between. The CDR3 contains 13 residues. Per the germline V gene, CDR1 is SGHTA and CDR2 is FQGNSA. This CDR3 is CASSFGSNQPQHF. CDR3 sequence (DNA): TGTGCCAGCAGCTTTGGCAGCAATCAGCCCCAGCATTTT.

The count of this clone is one. The rearrangement joins TRBV7-2 to TRBJ2-5; TRBD2 matches at 10 bases. The V gene's germline CDR1 is SGHTA and CDR2 FQGNSA. The CDR3 covers 16 residues. V shed 5 bases, J shed 1 base, and the junction held 7 bases outside the gene matches. This CDR3 is CASSPRTSGFQETQYF. The CDR3 coding sequence is TGTGCCAGCAGCCCCCGGACTAGCGGATTCCAAGAGACCCAGTACTTC.

This rearrangement joins TRBV21-1 to TRBJ1-1; the table's D gene call, TRBD1, was not cross checked with the DNA. TRBV21-1 constitutes a pseudogene. The CDR3 sequence is 14 residues long. This CDR3 reads CASSKRQGNTEAFF. The DNA for the CDR3 is TGTGCCAGCAGCAAAAGACAGGGAAACACTGAAGCTTTCTTT.

The chain is built from TRBV10-3 and TRBJ2-3; TRBD2 aligns across 11 bases. Unmatched junction bases numbered 6, after V lost 6 bases and J lost 1 base. Looked up from germline, CDR1 is ENHRY and CDR2 is SYGVKD. This CDR3 has 16 amino acids. The CDR3 protein is CAISAGTSGGTDTQYF. In DNA form, the CDR3 reads TGTGCCATCAGCGCAGGGACTAGCGGAGGCACAGATACGCAGTATTTT.

The chain combines TRBV2 with TRBJ2-1; TRBD2 aligns across 14 bases. The CDR3 loop spans 15 amino acids. The V gene end was trimmed by 4 bases and the J gene end by 15 bases; junction bases not matched to a gene: 11. Per the germline V gene, CDR1 is SNHLY and CDR2 is FYNNEI. The CDR3 nucleotides are TGTGCCAGCAGTGGTCTGACTAGCGGGGGGGGATCTTGGTTCTTC. It translates to CASSGLTSGGGSWFF.

In its sample, this clone was seen once. The chain has TRBV19 and TRBJ1-5, with 10 bases fitting TRBD1. Germline V gene sequence: CDR1 LNHDA, CDR2 SQIVND (reference sequence). V shed 4 bases and J 1 base; nucleotides not matched to a gene: 4. The CDR3 has 16 amino acids. Written as DNA, the CDR3 is TGTGCCAGTAGTAGGCAGGGACAGGGGAGCAATCAGCCCCAGCATTTT. This encodes CASSRQGQGSNQPQHF.

In this sample, this clone turned up a few times. The chain joins TRBV4-1 to TRBJ1-6, with a tentative D call TRBD1 (6 bases). V shed 0 bases and J shed 10 bases, with 16 bases lying between them. The CDR3 extends over 16 amino acids. Germline loops: CDR1 MGHRA, CDR2 YSYEKL. DNA for the CDR3: TGCGCCAGCAGCCAAGATCAGCAACAGGGACCCTCACCCCTCCACTTT. Amino acid sequence: CASSQDQQQGPSPLHF.

The V gene is TRBV7-3, the J gene TRBJ2-2, with 9 bases aligning to TRBD1. The J segment lost 1 base and the V segment lost 5 bases, leaving 8 bases of the junction unmatched. From germline, CDR1 is SGHTA and CDR2 FQGTGA. This CDR3 comprises 17 residues. The DNA for the CDR3 is TGTGCCAGCAGCCCTATAAACAGGGGGCAGAACACCGGGGAGCTGTTTTTT. It is translated as CASSPINRGQNTGELFF.

The V and J genes are TRBV7-3 and TRBJ1-1, with D possibly being TRBD1 (5 bases). This CDR3 has 13 amino acids. In germline, CDR1 is SGHTA, CDR2 FQGTGA. Trimming left V 5 bases short and J 1 base short, with 8 bases between. CDR3 DNA: TGTGCCAGCAGCATACAGGAGAACACTGAAGCTTTCTTT. Its translation is CASSIQENTEAFF.

CDR3 protein: CASGLEGARSETQYF. The CDR3 DNA reads as TGTGCTAGTGGTTTGGAGGGGGCGCGCTCAGAGACCCAGTACTTC. The rearrangement uses TRBV12-5 and TRBJ2-5; TRBD1 matches at 7 bases. The ends lost 1 base at V and 4 bases at J; junction bases unmatched: 6. Germline CDR1 reads LGHNT; CDR2 reads FRNRAP. This CDR3 region has 15 residues.

The CDR3 DNA reads as TGTGCCAGCAGCTTGGGCGGTGAAGCTTTCTTT. It specifies CASSLGGEAFF. This rearrangement joins TRBV5-4 to TRBJ1-1; D ambiguous. This CDR3 contains 11 residues. CDR1 and CDR2 from the germline V gene are SGHNT and YYREEE (reference sequence). Trimming pared 0 bases from V and 7 bases from J, leaving 4 bases between.

The rearrangement uses TRBV7-6 and TRBJ2-1, with 16 bases matching TRBD2. V shed 4 bases and J 8 bases; nucleotides not matched to a gene: 8. CDR3 length: 17 residues. Germline V gene lookup returns CDR1 SGHVS and CDR2 FNYEAQ. CDR3 amino acids: CASSSGTSGGAMYEQFF. CDR3 DNA sequence: TGTGCCAGCAGCTCAGGGACTAGCGGGGGGGCCATGTATGAGCAGTTCTTC.

This clone was observed a handful of times. The rearrangement joins TRBV5-1 to TRBJ1-2; 9 nucleotides align to TRBD1. V gave up 0 bases and J gave up 2 bases; unmatched junction bases: 11. CDR1 and CDR2 from the germline V gene are SGHRS and YFSETQ. The CDR3 has 18 amino acids. This CDR3 is CASSLGGGQGATNYGYTF. CDR3 nucleotide sequence: TGCGCCAGCAGCTTGGGAGGGGGACAGGGCGCCACGAACTATGGCTACACCTTC.

V usage is TRBV9 and J usage is TRBJ1-2; D is possibly TRBD1 (5 bases). V lost 2 bases and J lost 5, with 16 bases in between. This CDR3 is 15 amino acids long. The germline gives CDR1 SGDLS, CDR2 YYNGEE. The CDR3 sequence is CASSVEPGGRYGYTF. Written as DNA, the CDR3 is TGTGCCAGCAGCGTTGAGCCGGGGGGGAGGTATGGCTACACCTTC. Looking up the rest from reference TRBV9 and TRBJ1-2 gives the full variable domain: DSGVTQTPKHLITATGQRVTLRCSPRSGDLSVYWYQQSLDQGLQFLIQYYNGEERAKGNILERFSAQQFPDLHSELNLSSLELGDSALYFCASSVEPGGRYGYTFGSGTRLTVV.

A single count supports this clone. The V and J genes are TRBV5-8 and TRBJ2-7; no reliable D call. V was pared by 4 bases and J by 2 bases, with 16 bases between. The CDR3 has 15 amino acids. Germline V lookup: CDR1 SGHTS, CDR2 YDEGEE. Here the CDR3 reads CASSPYPGGPYEQYF. The DNA of the CDR3 is TGTGCCAGCAGCCCATACCCCGGCGGCCCCTACGAGCAGTACTTC.

The chain has TRBV6-1 and TRBJ2-7; 14 bases are a match to TRBD2. The CDR3 totals 15 residues. CDR1 and CDR2 from the germline V gene are MNHNS and SASEGT. With 10 bases clipped from V and 0 bases from J, the junction kept 5 bases outside the gene matches. The CDR3 region is CATGTSGGLSYEQYF. The CDR3, as DNA: TGTGCCACCGGGACTAGCGGGGGCCTCTCCTACGAGCAGTACTTC.